This T cell receptor beta chain was retrieved from a study of long-term antiretroviral therapy in people with HIV. As regards this clone: Its antigen is currently unknown.

At the survey level, the v3.0 immunoSEQ assay was run. In sequencing, roughly 35,000-50,000 T-cell genomes per sample were targeted. Only in-frame clones appear in the TCRdb table, and some are missing; sequencing was by immunoSEQ multiplex PCR. The sample has about 25,000 clones; about 85% are singletons. Study-level points and caveats: At every time point, clones expanded before ART dominated the repertoire. ART-treated samples gained diversity yet remained below transplant donor controls.

Per germline, CDR1 SGHVS and CDR2 FNYEAQ. The CDR3 totals 11 residues. Trimming took 5 bases from V and 4 from J, leaving 5 bases between them. This sequence joins TRBV7-6 and TRBJ2-5; unclear D gene. The sequence came from a woman between 25 and 40 years old with HIV. The sequencing here drew on unsorted PBMCs, taken 1.9 years after starting antiretroviral therapy. The CDR3 reads CASSPGETQYF. For the CDR3, the DNA is TGTGCCAGCAGCCCAGGAGAGACCCAGTACTTC.